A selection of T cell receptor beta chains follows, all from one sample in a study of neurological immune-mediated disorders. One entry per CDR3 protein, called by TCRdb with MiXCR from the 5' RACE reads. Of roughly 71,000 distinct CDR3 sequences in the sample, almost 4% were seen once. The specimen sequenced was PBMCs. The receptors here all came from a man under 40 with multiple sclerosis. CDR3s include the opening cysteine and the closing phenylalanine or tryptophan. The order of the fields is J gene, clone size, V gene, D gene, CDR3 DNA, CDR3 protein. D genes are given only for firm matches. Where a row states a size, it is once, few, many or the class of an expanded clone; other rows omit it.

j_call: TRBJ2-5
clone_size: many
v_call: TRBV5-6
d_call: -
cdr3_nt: TGTGCCAGCAGCTCGGGGGCAGAAGAGACCCAGTACTTC
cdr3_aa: CASSSGAEETQYF

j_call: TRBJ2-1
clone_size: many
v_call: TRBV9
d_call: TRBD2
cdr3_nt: TGTGCCAGCAGCGTAAACGGGGGGACCTACAATGAGCAGTTCTTC
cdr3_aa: CASSVNGGTYNEQFF

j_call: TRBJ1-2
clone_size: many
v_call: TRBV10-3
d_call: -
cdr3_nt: TGTGCCATCAGTGAGTCTGTAGGGTCGTACTATGGCTACACCTTC
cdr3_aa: CAISESVGSYYGYTF

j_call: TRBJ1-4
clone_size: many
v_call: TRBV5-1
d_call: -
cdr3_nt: TGCGCCAGCAGGGGGGCAACTAATGAAAAACTGTTTTTT
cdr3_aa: CASRGATNEKLFF

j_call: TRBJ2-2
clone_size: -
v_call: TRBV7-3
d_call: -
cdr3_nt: TGTGCCAGCAGCTTAGATGGTGGGGCCGGAACCACCGGGGAGCTGTTTTTT
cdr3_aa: CASSLDGGAGTTGELFF

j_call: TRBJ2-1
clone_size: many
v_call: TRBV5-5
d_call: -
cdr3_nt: TGTGCCAGCAGCTTGGCAAGGGGGGGGGATAATGAGCAGTTCTTC
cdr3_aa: CASSLARGGDNEQFF

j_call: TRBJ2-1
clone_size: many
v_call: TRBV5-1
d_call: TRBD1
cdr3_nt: TGCGCCAGCAGCTTGAGACAGGGGGGCAATGAGCAGTTCTTC
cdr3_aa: CASSLRQGGNEQFF

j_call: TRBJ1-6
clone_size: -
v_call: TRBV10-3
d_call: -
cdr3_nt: TGTGCCATCAGTGCACAGGGTCGGGGTTCACCCCTCAACTTT
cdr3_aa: CAISAQGRGSPLNF

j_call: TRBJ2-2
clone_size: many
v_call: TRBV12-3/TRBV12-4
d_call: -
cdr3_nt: TGTGCCGCCAAGGGGGTCACCGGGGAGCTGTTTTTT
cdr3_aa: CAAKGVTGELFF

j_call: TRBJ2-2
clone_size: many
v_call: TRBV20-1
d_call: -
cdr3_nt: TGCAGTGCTCCGGATCGTTTTTTTACCGGGGAGCTGTTTTTT
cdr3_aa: CSAPDRFFTGELFF

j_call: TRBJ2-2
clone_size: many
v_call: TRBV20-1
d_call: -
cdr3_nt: TGCAGTGCTAGAGTCCAGGAGACCGGGGAGCTGTTTTTT
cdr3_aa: CSARVQETGELFF

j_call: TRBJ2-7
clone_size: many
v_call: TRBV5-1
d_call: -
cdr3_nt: TGCGCCAGCAGCTTGGTACCGGACTCCTACGAGCAGTACTTC
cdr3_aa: CASSLVPDSYEQYF

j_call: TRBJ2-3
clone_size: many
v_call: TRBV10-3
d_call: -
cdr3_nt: TGTGCCATCAGTGAGTCGCCGGCCAATACGCAGTATTTT
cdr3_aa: CAISESPANTQYF

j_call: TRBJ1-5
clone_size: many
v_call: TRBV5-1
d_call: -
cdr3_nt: TGCGCCAGCAGCTTGACCGGGAGGGGCCTCCAGCCCCAGCATTTT
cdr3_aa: CASSLTGRGLQPQHF

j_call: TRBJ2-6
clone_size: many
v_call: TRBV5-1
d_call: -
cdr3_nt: TGCGCCAGCAGCTTTGGTCAAGCTGGGGCCAACGTCCTGACTTTC
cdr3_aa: CASSFGQAGANVLTF

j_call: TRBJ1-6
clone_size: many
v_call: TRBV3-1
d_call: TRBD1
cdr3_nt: TGTGCCAGCAGCCAAGGGGACAGGGGATCACCCCTCCACTTT
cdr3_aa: CASSQGDRGSPLHF

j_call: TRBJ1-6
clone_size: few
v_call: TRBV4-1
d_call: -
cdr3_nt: TGCGCCAGCAGCCAAGACGGAGGGGGTTGGTCACCCCTCAACTTT
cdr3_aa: CASSQDGGGWSPLNF

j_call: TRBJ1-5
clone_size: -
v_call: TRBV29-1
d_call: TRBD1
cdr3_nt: TGCAGCGTTGTCTCCGGGACAGGGGAACAGCCCCAGCATTTT
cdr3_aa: CSVVSGTGEQPQHF

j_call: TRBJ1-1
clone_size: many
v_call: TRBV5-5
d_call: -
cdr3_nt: TGTGCCAGCAGCTCTCGGAACATGAACACTGAAGCTTTCTTT
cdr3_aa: CASSSRNMNTEAFF

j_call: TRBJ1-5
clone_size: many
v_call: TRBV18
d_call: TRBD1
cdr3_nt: TGTGCCAGCTCGCGGGACAGGGAATCTATATATAGCAATCAGCCCCAGCATTTT
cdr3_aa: CASSRDRESIYSNQPQHF

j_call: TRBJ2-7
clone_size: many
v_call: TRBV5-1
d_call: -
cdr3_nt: TGCGCCAGCAGCCCGGGGAAGGACCGGGGATACGAGCAGTACTTC
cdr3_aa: CASSPGKDRGYEQYF

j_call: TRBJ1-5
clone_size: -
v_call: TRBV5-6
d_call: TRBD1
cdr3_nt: TGTGCCAGCAGCTTGGGATTGGGACAGGGAGCGCAGCCCCAGAATTTT
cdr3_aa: CASSLGLGQGAQPQNF

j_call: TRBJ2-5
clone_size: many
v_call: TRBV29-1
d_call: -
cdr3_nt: TGCAGCGGTGCGGGGGCCGCTGAAGTATACCAAGAGACCCAGTACTTC
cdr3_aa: CSGAGAAEVYQETQYF

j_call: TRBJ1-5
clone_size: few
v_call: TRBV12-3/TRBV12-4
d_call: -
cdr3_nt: TGTGCCAGCAGGTTAGATAGGGAGAATCAGCCCCAGAATTTT
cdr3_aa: CASRLDRENQPQNF

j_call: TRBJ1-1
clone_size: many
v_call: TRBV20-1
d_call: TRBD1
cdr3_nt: TGCAGTGCTCCTGGACAGGGGGCATCTGAAGCTTTCTTT
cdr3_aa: CSAPGQGASEAFF

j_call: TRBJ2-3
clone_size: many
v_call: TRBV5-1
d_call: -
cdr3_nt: TGCGCCAGCAGCTTGGGCTCACGGGTGAGAGGCACAGATACGCAGTATTTT
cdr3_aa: CASSLGSRVRGTDTQYF

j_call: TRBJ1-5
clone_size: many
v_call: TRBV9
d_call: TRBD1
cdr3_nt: TGTGCCAGCAGCGTAGGACCAGGGGGCTGGGGTATCGAGGATCAGCCCCAGCATTTT
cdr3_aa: CASSVGPGGWGIEDQPQHF

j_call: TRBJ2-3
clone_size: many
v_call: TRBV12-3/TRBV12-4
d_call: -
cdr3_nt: TGTGCCAGCAGTCGCAGGGGAGATACGCAGTATTTT
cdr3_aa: CASSRRGDTQYF

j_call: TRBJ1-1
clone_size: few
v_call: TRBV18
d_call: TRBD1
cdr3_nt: TGTGCCAGCTCACCAACCCCAGGACAGGGCCTATGGACTGAAGCTTTCTTT
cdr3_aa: CASSPTPGQGLWTEAFF

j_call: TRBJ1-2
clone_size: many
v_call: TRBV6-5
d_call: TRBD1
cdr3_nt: TGTGCCAGCAGTAAACAGGGGGGGGTCTATGGCTACACCTTC
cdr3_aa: CASSKQGGVYGYTF

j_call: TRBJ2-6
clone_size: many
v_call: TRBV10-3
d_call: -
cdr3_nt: TGTGCCATCAGTGGTAGGGGCTCTGGGGCCAACGTCCTGACTTTC
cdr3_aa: CAISGRGSGANVLTF

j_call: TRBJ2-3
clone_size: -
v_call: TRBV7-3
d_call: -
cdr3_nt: TGTGCCAGCAGCCGCGGACCCTACACAGATACGCAGTATTTT
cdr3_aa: CASSRGPYTDTQYF

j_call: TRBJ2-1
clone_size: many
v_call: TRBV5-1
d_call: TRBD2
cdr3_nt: TGCGCCAGCAGCAAACTAGCGGGGGAAAACAATGAGCAGTTCTTC
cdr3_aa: CASSKLAGENNEQFF

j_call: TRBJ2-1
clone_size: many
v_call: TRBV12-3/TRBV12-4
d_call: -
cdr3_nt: TGTGCCAGCAGACATTTCGGGGGCCGTGGGGAGCAGTTCTTC
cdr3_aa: CASRHFGGRGEQFF

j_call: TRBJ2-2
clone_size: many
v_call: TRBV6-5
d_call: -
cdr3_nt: TGTGCCAGCAGCTACGGGACCTTCGGGGAGCTGTTTTTT
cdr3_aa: CASSYGTFGELFF

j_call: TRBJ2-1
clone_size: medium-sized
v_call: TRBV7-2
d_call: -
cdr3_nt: TGTGCCAGCAGCTGGGACTACAATGAGCAGTTCTTC
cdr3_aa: CASSWDYNEQFF

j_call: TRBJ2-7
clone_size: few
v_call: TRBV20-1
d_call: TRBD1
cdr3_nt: TGCAGTGCTAGAGATCCACCCCGGACAGGTAGCTCCTACGAGCAGTACTTC
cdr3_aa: CSARDPPRTGSSYEQYF

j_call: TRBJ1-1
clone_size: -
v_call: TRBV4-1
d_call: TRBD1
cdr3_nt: TGCGCCAGCGCAGGGGGTTGGAACACTGAAGCTTTCTTT
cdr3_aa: CASAGGWNTEAFF

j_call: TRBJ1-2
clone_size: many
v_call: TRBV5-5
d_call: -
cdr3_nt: TGTGCCAGCAGCGACCCGGGACAAGGCTATGGCTACACCTTC
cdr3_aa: CASSDPGQGYGYTF

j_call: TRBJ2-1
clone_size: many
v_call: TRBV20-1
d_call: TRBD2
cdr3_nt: TGCAGTCCCAACGGCGGAATGCGGGGGGGAGGTGAGCAGTTCTTC
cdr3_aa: CSPNGGMRGGGEQFF

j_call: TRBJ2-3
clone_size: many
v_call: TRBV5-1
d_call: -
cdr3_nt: TGCGCCAGCAGCAGCCTCGCGGGGCAGGATACGCAGTATTTT
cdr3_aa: CASSSLAGQDTQYF

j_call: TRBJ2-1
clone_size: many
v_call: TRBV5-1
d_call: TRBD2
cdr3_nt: TGCGCCAGCAGCTTGGGAGGCGGGGGAGTGAATGAGCAGTTCTTC
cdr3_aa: CASSLGGGGVNEQFF

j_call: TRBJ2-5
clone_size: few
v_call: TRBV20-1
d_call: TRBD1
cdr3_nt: TGCAGTGCTAGTGCAGGGGGCTTTCAGGAGACCCAGTACTTC
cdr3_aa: CSASAGGFQETQYF

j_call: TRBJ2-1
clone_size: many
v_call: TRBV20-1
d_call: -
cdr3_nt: TGCAGTGCTAGAGAGTTTGATGAGCAGTTCTTC
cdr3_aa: CSAREFDEQFF

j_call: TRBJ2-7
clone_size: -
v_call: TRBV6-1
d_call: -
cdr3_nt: TGTGCCAGCAATTCACAGGGAGCGCCCTACGAGCAGTACTTC
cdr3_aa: CASNSQGAPYEQYF

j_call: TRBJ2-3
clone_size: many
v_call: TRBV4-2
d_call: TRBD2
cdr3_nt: TGTGCCAGCAGGGAGAAGGGGACTAGCGGAATCACAGATACGCAGTATTTT
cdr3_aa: CASREKGTSGITDTQYF

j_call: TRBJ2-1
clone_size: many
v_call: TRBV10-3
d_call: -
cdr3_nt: TGTGCCATCAGTGAGTCAAGGACCCAAAGCTCCTACAATGAGCAGTTCTTC
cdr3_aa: CAISESRTQSSYNEQFF

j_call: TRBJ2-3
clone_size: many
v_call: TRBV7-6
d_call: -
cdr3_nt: TGTGCCAGCAGCTTAGGAGAAGATACGCAGTATTTT
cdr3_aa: CASSLGEDTQYF

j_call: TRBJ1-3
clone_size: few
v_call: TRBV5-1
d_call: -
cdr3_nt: TGCGCCAGCAGCCTGGACACCTCTGGAAAAACCATATATTTT
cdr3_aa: CASSLDTSGKTIYF

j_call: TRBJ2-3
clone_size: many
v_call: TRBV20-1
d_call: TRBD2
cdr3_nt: TGCAGTGCTAGTCCTATACTAGCGGGGGGGGACACAGATACGCAGTATTTT
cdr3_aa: CSASPILAGGDTDTQYF

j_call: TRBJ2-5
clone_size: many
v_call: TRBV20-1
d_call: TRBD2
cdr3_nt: TGCAGTGCGCCGAAAACCCCCGGGGAAGCGGGGGGCCAAGAGACCCAGTACTTC
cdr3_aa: CSAPKTPGEAGGQETQYF

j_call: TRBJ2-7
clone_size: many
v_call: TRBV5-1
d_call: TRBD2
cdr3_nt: TGCGCCAGCAGCTTGGGCGGGGGGATCTCCTACGAGCAGTACTTC
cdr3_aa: CASSLGGGISYEQYF

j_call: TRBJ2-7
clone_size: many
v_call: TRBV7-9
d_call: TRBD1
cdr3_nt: TGTGCCAGCAGCCCAGCCAGTGCAGGGGGCCTTTCCTACGAGCAGTACTTC
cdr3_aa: CASSPASAGGLSYEQYF